This is a list of T cell receptor beta chains from one sample in a study of metastatic and nonmetastatic thyroid tumors. TCRdb re-analyzed the PCR reads through MiXCR. The sample has about 27,000 clones, 16% seen once; the top ten hold around 6.3%. The specimen was blood. These receptors were obtained from a male donor with papillary thyroid cancer or a benign thyroid nodule (not recorded which). Some clones in this sample may be carry-over from other donors' samples. The CDR3 runs from the conserved cysteine through the conserved F or W. The D gene is left open where the match is weak. The size entry is marked missing in some rows and otherwise reads once, few, many or a size class.

cdr3_aa cdr3_nt clone_size j_call d_call v_call
CASSPSPGTSLHTQYF TGTGCCAGCAGCCCCTCCCCCGGGACTAGCTTACATACACAGTATTTT few TRBJ2-3 TRBD2 TRBV6-1
CASSPGSSTNYGYTF TGTGCCAGCTCACCAGGCTCCAGTACTAACTATGGCTACACCTTC many TRBJ1-2 NA TRBV18
CASSQLRLASSYNEQFF TGTGCCAGCAGCCAACTCCGACTAGCGAGCTCCTACAATGAGCAGTTCTTC many TRBJ2-1 TRBD2 TRBV5-6
CASRPPGAGDTQYF TGTGCCAGCAGACCCCCCGGAGCGGGAGATACGCAGTATTTT many TRBJ2-3 NA TRBV27
CSARDYGAAITYGYTF TGCAGTGCTAGAGATTATGGGGCAGCTATTACTTATGGCTACACCTTC few TRBJ1-2 NA TRBV20-1
CASSEGHFTEAFF TGTGCCAGCAGCGAAGGACACTTCACTGAAGCTTTCTTT many TRBJ1-1 NA TRBV9
CASSQAPGYINTIYF TGCGCCAGCAGCCAAGCACCAGGTTATATAAACACCATATATTTT few TRBJ1-3 NA TRBV4-1
CRPTGAGAFF TGCAGGCCCACAGGGGCGGGAGCTTTCTTT many TRBJ1-1 TRBD1 TRBV20-1
CASSQDSGSTDTQYF TGTGCCAGCAGCCAAGATAGCGGGAGTACAGATACGCAGTATTTT many TRBJ2-3 TRBD2 TRBV3-1
CSVAPGSANYGYTF TGCAGCGTTGCCCCCGGGTCAGCTAACTATGGCTACACCTTC few TRBJ1-2 NA TRBV29-1
CATTGSQETQYF TGCGCCACCACGGGCTCTCAAGAGACCCAGTACTTC NA TRBJ2-5 NA TRBV24-1
CASSYSAFGETDTQYF TGTGCCAGCAGTTACTCTGCTTTTGGAGAGACAGATACGCAGTATTTT many TRBJ2-3 NA TRBV6-2/TRBV6-3
CASSLAFGGLSGYTF TGTGCCAGCAGCTTGGCGTTTGGTGGGCTTAGTGGCTACACTTTC NA TRBJ1-2 NA TRBV5-4
CASSLGPIGNTIYF TGTGCCAGCAGCCTGGGACCGATCGGAAACACCATATATTTT many TRBJ1-3 NA TRBV5-6
CATSEFAGYYNEQFF TGTGCCACAAGTGAATTTGCGGGATACTACAATGAGCAGTTCTTC few TRBJ2-1 NA TRBV24-1
CASSPSGGYEQYF TGCGCCAGCAGCCCCTCTGGGGGTTACGAGCAGTACTTC once TRBJ2-7 NA TRBV4-1
CASSGSGSGHNEQFF TGTGCCAGCAGCGGTAGCGGGAGCGGGCACAATGAGCAGTTCTTC many TRBJ2-1 TRBD2 TRBV5-6
CASSLGTEAFF TGTGCCAGCAGCTTAGGAACTGAAGCTTTCTTT many TRBJ1-1 NA TRBV7-9
CASSSGARETQYF TGTGCCAGCAGTTCAGGGGCCAGAGAGACCCAGTACTTC many TRBJ2-5 NA TRBV28
CASSAGGVNTEAFF TGTGCCAGCAGCGCAGGGGGAGTGAACACTGAAGCTTTCTTT medium-sized TRBJ1-1 TRBD1 TRBV6-4
CSAREGTGEQFF TGCAGTGCTAGAGAGGGGACAGGTGAGCAGTTCTTC NA TRBJ2-1 TRBD1 TRBV20-1
CASTLGEKLFF TGTGCCAGCACCCTGGGGGAAAAACTGTTTTTT many TRBJ1-4 NA TRBV28
CASSLRSPGRESNYGYTF TGTGCCAGCTCACTGCGAAGTCCGGGACGGGAATCTAACTATGGCTACACCTTC NA TRBJ1-2 NA TRBV18
CASSPQYSGGTEAFF TGTGCCAGCAGCCCTCAATATTCGGGGGGCACTGAAGCTTTCTTT many TRBJ1-1 NA TRBV6-4
CASSDRVFWGTPGNTIYF TGTGCCAGCAGTGATCGGGTGTTCTGGGGAACTCCTGGAAACACCATATATTTT few TRBJ1-3 NA TRBV6-1
CASSPTVSNQPQHF TGTGCCAGCAGTCCGACAGTTAGCAATCAGCCCCAGCATTTT NA TRBJ1-5 NA TRBV28
CASSRGTMNTEAFF TGTGCCAGCAGCAGGGGGACCATGAACACTGAAGCTTTCTTT many TRBJ1-1 TRBD1 TRBV6-1
CASSLGSYEQYF TGTGCCAGCAGTCTTGGGAGCTACGAGCAGTACTTC few TRBJ2-7 NA TRBV6-4
CASTRATYQQYF TGTGCCAGCACTCGGGCCACCTACCAGCAGTACTTC few TRBJ2-7 NA TRBV7-9
CASSREAGRDTQYF TGCGCCAGCAGCAGGGAGGCAGGGAGGGATACGCAGTATTTT NA TRBJ2-3 NA TRBV5-1
CASSLIPGQRTMGQFF TGTGCCAGCAGTTTAATACCGGGACAGAGGACAATGGGGCAGTTCTTC many TRBJ2-1 TRBD1 TRBV27
CASSPRGLGGYNEQFF TGTGCCAGCAGCCCCCGAGGACTAGGGGGATACAATGAGCAGTTCTTC NA TRBJ2-1 NA TRBV11-2
CASSAGTSGWGKYF TGCGCCAGCAGCGCCGGGACTAGCGGGTGGGGAAAGTACTTC many TRBJ2-5 TRBD2 TRBV5-1
CATSDFRGNTDTQYF TGTGCCACCAGTGATTTCAGGGGAAACACAGATACGCAGTATTTT many TRBJ2-3 NA TRBV24-1
CASSPTDLNTEAFF TGTGCCAGTAGTCCCACGGACCTGAACACTGAAGCTTTCTTT many TRBJ1-1 NA TRBV19
CASRPLAGGSTDTQYF TGTGCCAGCAGGCCCCTAGCGGGAGGCAGCACAGATACGCAGTATTTT many TRBJ2-3 TRBD2 TRBV7-8
CASSLPPGDGETQYF TGTGCCAGCAGTCTACCACCGGGAGACGGAGAGACCCAGTACTTC many TRBJ2-5 NA TRBV6-1
CASLGLENTEAFF TGTGCCAGCCTCGGGTTGGAGAACACTGAAGCTTTCTTT few TRBJ1-1 NA TRBV6-2/TRBV6-3
CASSGTGTYGYTF TGTGCCAGCAGTGGGACAGGGACCTATGGCTACACCTTC few TRBJ1-2 TRBD1 TRBV6-1
CATSDPTRGAREKLFF TGTGCCACCAGTGACCCTACTCGAGGGGCAAGAGAAAAACTGTTTTTT many TRBJ1-4 NA TRBV24-1
CASSSPTGFYGYTF TGTGCCAGCAGTTCCCCGACAGGGTTCTATGGCTACACCTTC NA TRBJ1-2 TRBD1 TRBV12-3/TRBV12-4
CASSQEFGQPQHF TGTGCCAGCAGCCAAGAATTCGGACAGCCCCAGCATTTT NA TRBJ1-5 NA TRBV14
CASSMGTSGELFF TGTGCCAGTAGTATGGGGACTAGCGGGGAGCTGTTTTTT few TRBJ2-2 TRBD2 TRBV19
CASASSGRAISDTQYF TGCGCCAGCGCCTCTAGCGGGAGGGCAATTTCAGATACGCAGTATTTT few TRBJ2-3 TRBD2 TRBV5-1
CATSDSPAGQLLNTEAFF TGTGCCACCAGTGATTCGCCAGCGGGACAGCTATTGAACACTGAAGCTTTCTTT medium-sized TRBJ1-1 TRBD1 TRBV24-1
CSASLPHRERGGEQYF TGCAGTGCAAGCCTACCTCACAGGGAGCGAGGGGGGGAGCAGTACTTC many TRBJ2-7 NA TRBV20-1